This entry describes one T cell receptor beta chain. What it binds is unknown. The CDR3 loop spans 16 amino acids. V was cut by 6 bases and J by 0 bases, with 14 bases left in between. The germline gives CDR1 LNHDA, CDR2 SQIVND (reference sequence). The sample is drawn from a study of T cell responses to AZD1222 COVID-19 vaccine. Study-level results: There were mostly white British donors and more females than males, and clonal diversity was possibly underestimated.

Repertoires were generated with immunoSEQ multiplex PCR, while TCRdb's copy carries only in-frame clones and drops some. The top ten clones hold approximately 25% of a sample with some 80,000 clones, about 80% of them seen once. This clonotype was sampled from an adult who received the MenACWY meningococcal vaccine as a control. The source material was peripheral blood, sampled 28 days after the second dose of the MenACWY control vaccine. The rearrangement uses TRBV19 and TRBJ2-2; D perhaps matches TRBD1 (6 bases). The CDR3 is CASRLSGQANTGELFF. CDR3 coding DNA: TGTGCCAGTAGGCTCTCGGGACAAGCGAACACCGGGGAGCTGTTTTTT.